A selection of T cell receptor beta chains follows, all from one sample in a study of T-cell reconstitution after alpha-beta-depleted transplantation in children. TCRdb redid the calling of the PCR reads with MiXCR, one entry per CDR3 protein. The sample carries about 110,000 distinct CDR3 sequences, more than 20% recorded once. The sample here was PBMCs, mostly from graft donor cells, taken 180 days after TCRalphabeta/CD19-depleted stem cell transplant. These receptors all stem from a male patient aged 2 to 10 who had a stem cell transplant for chronic granulomatous disease, so the T cells may come from the graft donor. Each CDR3 is given with its conserved first and last residue.

j_gene: TRBJ2-2; v_gene: TRBV20-1; CDR3aa: CSASLTGTTGELFF
j_gene: TRBJ2-3; v_gene: TRBV20-1; CDR3aa: CSVQGQSTDTQYF
j_gene: TRBJ2-1; v_gene: TRBV29-1; CDR3aa: CSVARTSKLFF
j_gene: TRBJ2-2; v_gene: TRBV29-1; CDR3aa: CSVELTGELFF
j_gene: TRBJ2-1; v_gene: TRBV10-3; CDR3aa: CAISAAGQNYNEQFF
j_gene: TRBJ2-3; v_gene: TRBV15; CDR3aa: CATSRVLTTTDTQYF
j_gene: TRBJ2-2; v_gene: TRBV12-3/TRBV12-4; CDR3aa: CASRRTFTGELFF
j_gene: TRBJ2-6; v_gene: TRBV20-1; CDR3aa: CSARRDSGANVLTF
j_gene: TRBJ1-4; v_gene: TRBV29-1; CDR3aa: CSVTSSTGGEKLFF
j_gene: TRBJ1-5; v_gene: TRBV12-3/TRBV12-4; CDR3aa: CASSSWGEEKPQHF